This T cell receptor (beta chain) is from a study of cytomegalovirus exposure and HLA in healthy donors. The PCR used 60 Vbeta and 13 Jbeta primers. Here immunoSEQ multiplex PCR was the method, and the copy in TCRdb shows in-frame clones only, minus some. The sample has about 65,000 clones. For this clone: At one end the junction does not follow the germline gene, possibly because of a read error.

Healthy bone marrow donors made up the donors. CDR1 is SGHTA and CDR2 is FQGNSA in the germline V gene. CDR3 size: 13 residues. Sequenced input: PBMCs. The clonotype comes from a boy aged 5-17 years in good health and CMV-seronegative. The genes are TRBV7-2 and TRBJ2-1, with D possibly being TRBD2 (6 bases). As DNA, the CDR3 is TGTGCCAGCAGCCCCGAGGTGACTAGAGGGATGGTCTTC. Its protein is CASSPEVTRGMVF.